One T cell receptor beta chain is described in this entry. This record comes from a study of blood T cell repertoires in COVID-19. Across the whole study: The United States, Italy and Spain provided the acute and convalescent COVID-19 samples. PBMCs, B-cell-depleted T cells, or T cells were the source of the cDNA or gDNA that made up the material.

Per the germline V gene, CDR1 is SGHDN and CDR2 is FVKESK. This CDR3 has 13 residues. V was pared by 4 bases and J by 6 bases, with 11 bases between. Authors' analysis steps: Estimation of nucleated cell counts was performed using reference gene primer amplification. Assay: immunoSEQ multiplex PCR; the TCRdb copy retains only in-frame clones and omits some. The D gene and trimming were derived from the DNA, and the V and J assignments and clone size from that table. Of some 200,000 clones in the sample, 80% to 95% were seen once. The chain couples TRBV14 to TRBJ2-3; D is undetermined. This sequence originates from a middle-aged man with acute or convalescent COVID-19. The sequenced material came from peripheral blood. The chain's CDR3 is CASSRFLGDTQYF. Written as DNA, the CDR3 is TGTGCCAGCAGCCGATTCCTCGGGGATACGCAGTATTTT.